This T cell receptor (beta chain) was identified in a study of blood T cell repertoires in COVID-19. Using immunoSEQ multiplex PCR, the repertoire was profiled, and TCRdb retains in-frame clones only, with some absent. The sample shows around 94,000 clones, around 82% of them seen only once. V lost 5 bases and J lost 1; bases outside the gene matches: 7. CDR3 length equals 15 residues. CDR1 and CDR2 from the germline V gene are LNHNV and YYDKDF (reference sequence). This clone was seen only a few times. Source material: peripheral blood. The V and J genes are TRBV15 and TRBJ2-7; TRBD2 matches 8 bases. This clonotype was obtained from a man aged 60 to 75 with acute or convalescent COVID-19. DNA for the CDR3: TGTGCCACCAGCCCCAGTACTAGCGGATCCTACGAGCAGTACTTC. Translated, it gives CATSPSTSGSYEQYF.